The 28 T cell receptor beta chains below come from one sample, sequenced in a study of T cells in Graves' hyperthyroidism and ophthalmopathy. RNA transcripts gave rise to amplified TCR beta CDR3 regions. Primed by the HTBI set, a first-round RT-PCR was run on the TCR CDR3. TCRdb reanalysed the multiplex PCR reads using MiXCR and keeps one entry per CDR3 protein. Here the sample spans about 700,000 distinct CDR3 sequences, around 13% being singletons. Input material: blood. The receptors derive from a woman aged 18-29 years with Graves' hyperthyroidism.

The V and J genes are TRBV5-1 and TRBJ1-6; D not resolved. The germline V gene has CDR1 SGHRS and CDR2 YFSETQ. The germline V and J ends were trimmed by 2 bases and 2 bases, with 5 bases remaining between them. This CDR3 is 14 amino acids long. The CDR3 is CASSLSTYNSPLHF. The CDR3 DNA reads as TGCGCCAGCAGCTTAAGCACCTATAATTCACCCCTCCACTTT.

This clonotype was recorded a few times. This sequence joins TRBV28 and TRBJ1-2; unclear D gene. The CDR3 contains 12 residues. CDR1 and CDR2 from the germline V gene are MDHEN and SYDVKM. V lost 3 bases and J lost 5, with 7 bases in between. CDR3 loop: CASSFGQYGYTF. The CDR3 DNA reads TGTGCCAGCAGTTTTGGGCAGTATGGCTACACCTTC.

This clonotype appeared a few times. This chain links TRBV7-2 with TRBJ1-4; D unclear. In germline, CDR1 is SGHTA, CDR2 FQGNSA. Trimming removed 0 bases at V and 1 base at J, with 9 bases between. The CDR3 runs 16 residues. CDR3 bases: TGTGCCAGCAGCTTAGCCGCAGCAAAAACTAATGAAAAACTGTTTTTT. Protein sequence: CASSLAAAKTNEKLFF.

This clonotype was seen a few times. The V call is TRBV2, the J call TRBJ2-7; either TRBD1 or TRBD2 may fit D (5 bases each). Per germline, CDR1 SNHLY and CDR2 FYNNEI. The CDR3 extends over 13 amino acids. V lost 4 bases, J lost 5 bases, and 12 bases lay in between. CDR3 in DNA: TGTGCCAGCAGTGCAATGGGGGTAAACGAGCAGTACTTC. The encoded protein is CASSAMGVNEQYF.

For the CDR3, the DNA is TGTGCCAGTAGACCGGACTATTCTAGCACAGATACGCAGTATTTT. Translation gives CASRPDYSSTDTQYF. This chain links TRBV19 with TRBJ2-3, with D perhaps matching TRBD2 (6 bases). Germline V gene lookup returns CDR1 LNHDA and CDR2 SQIVND (reference sequence). Trimming left V 6 bases short and J 0 bases short, with 13 bases between. There are 15 residues in the CDR3.

This clonotype was detected many times. The J gene is TRBJ2-3, the V gene TRBV11-2; a weak D match, TRBD1 (6 bases). V gave up 5 bases and J gave up 4 bases, with 16 bases separating them. This CDR3 comprises 15 residues. Germline lookup yields CDR1 SGHAT and CDR2 FQNNGV. CDR3: CASSRHRVGADTQYF. The CDR3, as DNA: TGTGCCAGCAGCCGTCACAGGGTTGGCGCAGATACGCAGTATTTT.

J is TRBJ1-4 and V is TRBV29-1; D is possibly TRBD1 (5 bases). V dropped 5 bases and J dropped 6 bases, with 10 bases sitting between them. In germline, CDR1 is SQVTM, CDR2 ANQGSEA. There are 12 residues in the CDR3. As DNA, the CDR3 is TGCAGCGTTCTCGGGGGTGATGAAAAACTGTTTTTT. It specifies CSVLGGDEKLFF.

Only a few counts were recorded for this clonotype. The chain uses TRBV5-6 and TRBJ2-3, with D unresolved. The CDR3 is 14 residues long. The V end lost 0 bases, the J end lost 4 bases, and 9 bases lay between the germline ends. Germline V lookup: CDR1 SGHDT, CDR2 YYEEEE. The CDR3 sequence: CASSLEGPPDTQYF. The CDR3 nucleotides read TGTGCCAGCAGCTTGGAGGGCCCCCCAGATACGCAGTATTTT.

This clonotype was seen many times. This chain joins TRBV7-9 and TRBJ2-3; D is possibly TRBD1 (6 bases). V lost 5 bases, J lost 4 bases, and 13 bases lay in between. Germline V gene sequence: CDR1 SEHNR, CDR2 FQNEAQ (reference sequence). The CDR3 has 14 amino acids. CDR3: CASSMTGLADTQYF. The CDR3, as DNA: TGTGCCAGCAGCATGACAGGTTTGGCAGATACGCAGTATTTT. Supplemented by reference TRBV7-9 and TRBJ2-3, the full variable domain reads DTGVSQNPRHKITKRGQNVTFRCDPISEHNRLYWYRQTLGQGPEFLTYFQNEAQLEKSRLLSDRFSAERPKGSFSTLEIQRTEQGDSAMYLCASSMTGLADTQYFGPGTRLTVL.

In this sample, this clonotype turned up many times. The V gene is TRBV10-3, the J gene TRBJ2-7, with 9 bases fitting TRBD1. V lost 3 bases, J lost 5 bases, and 5 bases stayed unmatched. The CDR3 spans 14 residues. Germline values: CDR1 ENHRY, CDR2 SYGVKD. The CDR3 loop reads CAISDHGQGNEQYF. CDR3 DNA sequence: TGTGCCATCAGTGACCACGGACAGGGGAACGAGCAGTACTTC.

This clonotype was recorded at least ten times. This chain joins TRBV6-5 and TRBJ2-5, with TRBD2 matching over 10 bases. V lost 0 bases to trimming and J lost 4 bases; unmatched junction nucleotides: 20. The CDR3 loop spans 21 amino acids. Germline V gene lookup returns CDR1 MNHEY and CDR2 SVGAGI. The CDR3 DNA follows: TGTGCCAGCAGTTACTCAACCGTGGGACTAGCGACATGGGGCTCCGGAGAGACCCAGTACTTC. It yields the protein CASSYSTVGLATWGSGETQYF.

Many counts were recorded for this clonotype. The chain combines TRBV6-1 with TRBJ2-7, with 9 bases lining up with TRBD2. The length of the CDR3 is 15 residues. V trimming: 7 bases; J trimming: 1 base; junction bases outside the gene matches: 8. Germline CDR1 MNHNS, CDR2 SASEGT. The CDR3 is CASKEMAGGSYEQYF. The CDR3 nucleotides read TGTGCCAGCAAGGAAATGGCGGGAGGGTCCTACGAGCAGTACTTC.

This clonotype has more than one count but fewer than ten. The rearrangement uses TRBV6-1 and TRBJ1-6; maybe TRBD1 (6 bases). V was shortened by 3 bases and J by 5 bases, with 11 bases between the two germline ends. Germline V gives CDR1 MNHNS, CDR2 SASEGT. The CDR3 totals 15 residues. The CDR3 DNA follows: TGTGCCAGCAGTGAGAAACAGGGAGATAATTCACCCCTCCACTTT. Residues: CASSEKQGDNSPLHF.

A word on this clonotype: Sequence at one end of the junction differs from germline and may be a read error. The rearrangement uses TRBV12-3 or TRBV12-4 and TRBJ1-1; D gene ambiguous. The CDR3 length is 14 residues. The CDR3 region is CASSLGGWATEAFF. The CDR3 DNA reads as TGTGCCAGCAGCTTAGGAGGCTGGGCAACTGAAGCTTTCTTT.

This clonotype was observed a few times. The V call is TRBV7-9, the J call TRBJ1-2; D may be TRBD1 (5 bases). CDR1 is SEHNR, CDR2 FQNEAQ, per germline (reference sequence). Deletions cut 6 bases from V and 3 bases from J, with 11 bases between. The CDR3 runs to 13 residues. Here the CDR3 DNA reads TGTGCCAGCAGTTCCCCGGGGGACTATGGCTACACCTTC. Its protein is CASSSPGDYGYTF.

This clonotype was recorded a few times. The rearrangement links TRBV7-9 to TRBJ1-4; no firm D call. V was shortened by 4 bases and J by 7 bases, with 13 bases between the two germline ends. Germline V gene data show CDR1 as SEHNR and CDR2 as FQNEAQ (reference sequence). CDR3 length: 14 residues. CDR3 sequence reads: CASSSALGGEKLFF. The CDR3 DNA reads as TGTGCCAGCAGCTCCGCCCTAGGTGGTGAAAAACTGTTTTTT.

In its sample, this clonotype was seen many times. The chain has TRBV18 and TRBJ2-3; TRBD1 aligns across 7 bases. This CDR3 has 15 amino acids. Looked up from germline, CDR1 is KGHSH and CDR2 is LQKENI. Unmatched junction bases numbered 4, after V lost 3 bases and J lost 1 base. The CDR3 region has the DNA TGTGCCAGCTCACCTTACGGACAGGGCACAGATACGCAGTATTTT. It codes for CASSPYGQGTDTQYF.

This clonotype was detected many times. The V call is TRBV5-1, the J call TRBJ1-5; the D is unclear. Germline CDR1 is SGHRS and CDR2 is YFSETQ. The CDR3 is 15 amino acids. Trimming stripped 0 bases from V and 0 bases from J, with 7 bases between. CDR3 loop: CASSLVGGSNQPQHF. DNA for the CDR3: TGCGCCAGCAGCTTGGTGGGCGGTAGCAATCAGCCCCAGCATTTT.

The J gene is TRBJ1-1, the V gene TRBV20-1; TRBD1 agrees at 7 bases. The CDR3 totals 14 residues. The J segment lost 3 bases and the V segment lost 4 bases, leaving 8 bases of the junction unmatched. Germline V gene lookup returns CDR1 DFQATT and CDR2 SNEGSKA (reference sequence). Written as DNA, the CDR3 is TGCAGTGCTAAAACGACAGGGATCTACACTGAAGCTTTCTTT. Translation gives CSAKTTGIYTEAFF.

Many counts were recorded for this clonotype. The chain uses TRBV18 and TRBJ2-4; TRBD1 aligns across 7 bases. This CDR3 contains 13 residues. Germline values: CDR1 KGHSH, CDR2 LQKENI. V trimming: 3 bases; J trimming: 9 bases; junction bases outside the gene matches: 5. DNA of the CDR3: TGTGCCAGCTCACCTTCCAGACAGGGCATTCAGTACTTC. Protein product: CASSPSRQGIQYF.

This clonotype was recorded at least ten times. J is TRBJ2-5 and V is TRBV9, with no clear D. The CDR3 spans 15 residues. Germline V lookup: CDR1 SGDLS, CDR2 YYNGEE. The V gene lost 0 bases and the J gene lost 5 bases, with 14 bases spanning the gap. Here the CDR3 reads CASSVASRHGETQYF. The CDR3 coding sequence is TGTGCCAGCAGCGTAGCCTCGAGGCACGGGGAGACCCAGTACTTC. The whole variable domain, filled in from reference TRBV9 and TRBJ2-5, reads DSGVTQTPKHLITATGQRVTLRCSPRSGDLSVYWYQQSLDQGLQFLIQYYNGEERAKGNILERFSAQQFPDLHSELNLSSLELGDSALYFCASSVASRHGETQYFGPGTRLLVL.

The chain couples TRBV4-3 to TRBJ2-7; D unresolved. The CDR3 is 15 amino acids. Germline lookup yields CDR1 LGHNA and CDR2 YSLEER. Trimming took 0 bases from V and 0 from J, leaving 9 bases between them. CDR3 amino acids: CASSQEIGSSYEQYF. For the CDR3, the DNA is TGCGCCAGCAGCCAAGAAATAGGGTCCTCCTACGAGCAGTACTTC.

The rearrangement uses TRBV12-3 or TRBV12-4 and TRBJ2-1; D gene unclear. The CDR3 is 14 amino acids. The ends were cut back, 6 bases at V and 5 bases at J, with 14 bases in the middle. CDR3 DNA sequence: TGTGCCAGCAGCTTTGCAACGCCCCACAATGAGCAGTTCTTC. This encodes CASSFATPHNEQFF.

This clonotype was recorded a few times. The V and J genes are TRBV5-1 and TRBJ1-6; no clear D gene. CDR3 length: 12 amino acids. The V gene's germline CDR1 is SGHRS and CDR2 YFSETQ. V lost 4 bases and J 8 bases, leaving 7 bases between the germline ends. This chain's CDR3 is CASSEDDSPLHF. CDR3 sequence (DNA): TGCGCCAGCAGCGAGGATGATTCACCCCTCCACTTT.

The chain links TRBV7-2 to TRBJ2-7; 8 bases fit TRBD2. Germline CDR1 SGHTA, CDR2 FQGNSA. The CDR3 is 18 amino acids. With V trimmed by 0 bases and J by 2 bases, 12 bases remained unmatched. The CDR3 sequence is CASSLAFTLAGGPYEQYF. The CDR3 coding sequence is TGTGCCAGCAGCTTAGCTTTCACACTCGCGGGAGGTCCCTACGAGCAGTACTTC. The full variable domain, completed using reference TRBV7-2 and TRBJ2-7, is GAGVSQSPSNKVTEKGKDVELRCDPISGHTALYWYRQSLGQGLEFLIYFQGNSAPDKSGLPSDRFSAERTGGSVSTLTIQRTQQEDSAVYLCASSLAFTLAGGPYEQYFGPGTRLTVT.

The chain has TRBV9 and TRBJ1-1; unclear D gene. Trimming took 0 bases from V and 0 from J, leaving 9 bases between them. The CDR3 sequence is 15 residues long. Germline V gives CDR1 SGDLS, CDR2 YYNGEE. The CDR3 DNA follows: TGTGCCAGCAGCGTAGATGGGGTTATGAACACTGAAGCTTTCTTT. Its protein product is CASSVDGVMNTEAFF.

This clonotype showed up many times. The rearrangement links TRBV20-1 to TRBJ1-6, with TRBD1 identical over 11 bases. Germline CDR1 is DFQATT and CDR2 is SNEGSKA (reference sequence). J lost 10 bases, V lost 3 bases, and 8 bases had no gene match. The CDR3 is 15 residues long. The DNA of the CDR3 is TGCAGTGCTAGGGCTCCGGGACAGGGGGAATCACCCCTCCACTTT. Translation gives CSARAPGQGESPLHF.

The J gene is TRBJ2-7, the V gene TRBV4-1; D is ambiguous. The CDR3 is made up of 15 amino acids. Germline V gene sequence: CDR1 MGHRA, CDR2 YSYEKL. Trimming pared 0 bases from V and 2 bases from J, leaving 11 bases between. Here the CDR3 DNA reads TGCGCCAGCAGCCAAGAGGATGCGTCCCCCTACGAGCAGTACTTC. Its protein is CASSQEDASPYEQYF.